These 27 T cell receptor beta chains came from one sample sequenced in a study of blood T cell repertoires in COVID-19 (dated by TCRdb to about 2020). The library was prepared using the immunoSEQ multiplex PCR assay. In its TCRdb copy, this immuneACCESS table keeps in-frame sequences only and misses some clones. Where compared with another copy, unresolved V genes explain less than half of these, and the others have no known cause. The sample table holds roughly 390,000 clones, of which approximately 87% were seen once. 8% to 13% of the sample is in the top ten clones. Sample: peripheral blood. Source of these receptors: a woman aged 25-40 years with COVID-19, enrolled during active disease.

The chain joins TRBV19 to TRBJ2-7; D call uncertain. Trimming removed 5 bases at V and 6 bases at J, with 20 bases between. The CDR3 spans 15 residues. Germline V gene lookup returns CDR1 LNHDA and CDR2 SQIVND (reference sequence). The DNA for the CDR3 is TGTGCCAGTAGTCCTGCCGCACAGTTTCTCAGCGAGCAGTACTTC. Protein sequence: CASSPAAQFLSEQYF. Full variable domain (rest looked up from reference TRBV19 and TRBJ2-7): DGGITQSPKYLFRKEGQNVTLSCEQNLNHDAMYWYRQDPGQGLRLIYYSQIVNDFQKGDIAEGYSVSREKKESFPLTVTSAQKNPTAFYLCASSPAAQFLSEQYFGPGTRLTVT.

The CDR3 here is CASSYPTSGGNEQFF. In nucleotides, the CDR3 is TGTGCCAGCAGCTACCCGACTAGCGGGGGTAATGAGCAGTTCTTC. The chain uses TRBV5-6 and TRBJ2-1; TRBD2 matches at 12 bases. The ends lost 3 bases at V and 7 bases at J; junction bases unmatched: 5. The CDR3 runs 15 residues. Germline CDR1 reads SGHDT; CDR2 reads YYEEEE. The full variable domain, its missing parts supplied by reference TRBV5-6 and TRBJ2-1, is DAGVTQSPTHLIKTRGQQVTLRCSPKSGHDTVSWYQQALGQGPQFIFQYYEEEERQRGNFPDRFSGHQFPNYSSELNVNALLLGDSALYLCASSYPTSGGNEQFFGPGTRLTVL.

The J gene is TRBJ2-1, the V gene TRBV20-1; 9 nucleotides match TRBD2. Germline V CDR1 and CDR2: DFQATT, SNEGSKA (reference sequence). There are 13 residues in the CDR3. The J segment lost 12 bases and the V segment lost 3 bases, leaving 9 bases of the junction unmatched. CDR3 loop: CSASSVAGVTQFF. DNA for the CDR3: TGCAGTGCTAGTTCGGTAGCGGGAGTAACGCAGTTCTTC.

J is TRBJ1-1 and V is TRBV24-1, with TRBD1 matching over 7 bases. With 4 bases clipped from V and 5 bases from J, the junction kept 9 bases outside the gene matches. Germline V gene data show CDR1 as KGHDR and CDR2 as SFDVKD. The CDR3 loop spans 15 amino acids. DNA of the CDR3: TGTGCCACCAGTGACCACCGGACAGGACGAACTGAAGCTTTCTTT. It encodes CATSDHRTGRTEAFF.

The CDR3 DNA follows: TGTGCCAGTAAGGGGACAGGCAATAATGAGCAGTTCTTC. Its protein is CASKGTGNNEQFF. The chain employs TRBV19 and TRBJ2-1; 8 bases fit TRBD1. Germline V gene lookup returns CDR1 LNHDA and CDR2 SQIVND (reference sequence). The CDR3 is 13 amino acids. After removal of 7 bases from V and 7 bases from J, the junction contained 6 bases not matched to a gene.

The gene calls are TRBV3-1 (or the pseudogene TRBV3-2) and TRBJ1-5; D may be TRBD1 (6 bases). Trimming removed 1 base at V and 0 bases at J, with 7 bases between. This CDR3 has 15 residues. Germline V lookup: CDR1 LGHDT, CDR2 YNNKEL (reference sequence). The CDR3 loop is CASSQGTASNQPQHF. CDR3 in DNA: TGTGCCAGCAGCCAAGGGACAGCTAGCAATCAGCCCCAGCATTTT.

This rearrangement joins TRBV19 to TRBJ2-2, with D perhaps TRBD1 (5 bases). Per germline, CDR1 LNHDA and CDR2 SQIVND (reference sequence). Trimming removed 5 bases from V and 0 bases from J, with 10 bases in between. CDR3 length: 15 residues. DNA for the CDR3: TGTGCCAGTAGTTTCAGGGTGACGAACACCGGGGAGCTGTTTTTT. Protein product: CASSFRVTNTGELFF.

This chain connects TRBV28 to TRBJ1-2; D call uncertain. This CDR3 spans 17 amino acids. Germline-derived CDR1 and CDR2 are MDHEN and SYDVKM. V lost 4 bases to trimming and J lost 2 bases, with 20 bases between them. CDR3 region: CASSSPWGGPRNYGYTF. The CDR3 DNA is TGTGCCAGCAGTTCCCCTTGGGGAGGGCCCCGAAACTATGGCTACACCTTC.

This clone was observed a handful of times. The chain uses TRBV9 and TRBJ2-3, with D possibly being TRBD1 (6 bases). The CDR3 runs to 13 residues. Germline V gene lookup returns CDR1 SGDLS and CDR2 YYNGEE. V lost 6 bases, J lost 4 bases, and 12 bases lay in between. CDR3 residues: CASTGQPADTQYF. The CDR3 nucleotides are TGTGCCAGCACCGGACAGCCGGCAGATACGCAGTATTTT.

The chain joins TRBV7-3 to TRBJ2-7; D remains unclear. V dropped 1 base and J dropped 0 bases, with 4 bases sitting between them. This CDR3 is built from 13 residues. From germline, CDR1 is SGHTA and CDR2 FQGTGA. For the CDR3, the DNA is TGTGCCAGCAGCTTAAAGCGCTCCTACGAGCAGTACTTC. It encodes CASSLKRSYEQYF.

This clone was seen only a few times. J is TRBJ2-7 and V is TRBV6-2 or TRBV6-3, with 12 positions matching TRBD2. The ends lost 2 bases at V and 2 bases at J; junction bases unmatched: 13. Germline V gene sequence: CDR1 MNHEY, CDR2 SVGEGT. The CDR3 runs 19 residues. The CDR3 is CASSYSLAGGSGVPYEQYF. In DNA form, the CDR3 reads TGTGCCAGCAGTTACAGTCTAGCGGGAGGGTCCGGCGTTCCCTACGAGCAGTACTTC.

The CDR3 here is CASFAREGRGTQYF. The DNA of the CDR3 is TGCGCCAGCTTTGCCCGGGAGGGGCGTGGGACCCAGTACTTC. The chain links TRBV5-1 to TRBJ2-5, with 8 bases matching TRBD2. The germline gives CDR1 SGHRS, CDR2 YFSETQ. The CDR3 runs 14 residues. Trimming removed 7 bases from V and 7 bases from J; junction bases left unmatched: 12.

The chain recombines TRBV6-5 with TRBJ2-7; 10 bases fit TRBD2. Trimming removed 6 bases from V and 2 bases from J; junction bases left unmatched: 7. The germline V gene encodes CDR1 MNHEY and CDR2 SVGAGI. This CDR3 is built from 15 residues. CDR3 amino acids: CASSLSGRAAYEQYF. The CDR3 nucleotides read TGTGCCAGCAGCCTGAGCGGGAGGGCCGCCTACGAGCAGTACTTC.

This clone was seen only a few times. The V call is TRBV18, the J call TRBJ2-5, with TRBD1 identical over 7 bases. Germline CDR1 KGHSH, CDR2 LQKENI. With 1 base clipped from V and 2 bases from J, the junction kept 7 bases outside the gene matches. The CDR3 is 16 amino acids. The DNA of the CDR3 is TGTGCCAGCTCACCACGCTCGGGACAGCCTCAAGAGACCCAGTACTTC. It translates to CASSPRSGQPQETQYF.

The V call is TRBV2, the J call TRBJ2-7; D ambiguous. V dropped 5 bases and J dropped 1 base, with 12 bases sitting between them. This CDR3 spans 14 amino acids. CDR1 and CDR2 from the germline V gene are SNHLY and FYNNEI. The CDR3 loop reads CASSRRTQSYEQYF. In nucleotides, the CDR3 is TGTGCCAGCAGTCGCCGTACACAATCCTACGAGCAGTACTTC.

The chain carries TRBV24-1 and TRBJ2-4, with D tentatively TRBD1 (5 bases). This CDR3 is 14 amino acids long. Germline CDR1 KGHDR, CDR2 SFDVKD. Trimming removed 4 bases from V and 7 bases from J, with 13 bases in between. The CDR3: CATSDADSSNIQYF. CDR3 DNA: TGTGCCACCAGTGACGCTGACAGCAGCAACATTCAGTACTTC.

The J gene is TRBJ2-3, the V gene TRBV6-5; D not resolved. This CDR3 comprises 13 residues. V was trimmed by 0 bases and J by 6 bases, leaving 7 bases between them. CDR1 is MNHEY, CDR2 SVGAGI, per germline. CDR3 sequence: CASSYSPFDTQYF. The CDR3 nucleotides are TGTGCCAGCAGTTACTCCCCATTCGATACGCAGTATTTT.

As for this clone: In the same sample, other DNA sequences code for this CDR3. V gene TRBV18 combines with J gene TRBJ1-4; D unresolved. V gave up 3 bases and J gave up 0 bases, with 5 bases separating them. In germline, CDR1 is KGHSH, CDR2 LQKENI. The CDR3 spans 14 residues. CDR3 coding DNA: TGTGCCAGCTCACCCGGTGCAACTAATGAAAAACTGTTTTTT. This encodes CASSPGATNEKLFF.

This rearrangement joins TRBV2 to TRBJ2-1; 8 bases are a match to TRBD2. There are 15 residues in the CDR3. J gave up 8 bases and V 2 bases, and 8 bases lay outside the gene matches. CDR1 SNHLY and CDR2 FYNNEI come from the germline V gene. The DNA for the CDR3 is TGTGCCAGCAGTGAATCGGGACTAGTAGGCCATGAGCAGTTCTTC. Translating it yields CASSESGLVGHEQFF.

As concerns this clone: The same CDR3 is also encoded by other DNA sequences in this sample. The rearrangement links TRBV4-1 to TRBJ1-5; D is unresolved. Trimming shortened V by 1 base and J by 0 bases, and 7 bases separated the two germline ends. In germline, CDR1 is MGHRA, CDR2 YSYEKL. There are 15 residues in the CDR3. CDR3 nucleotides: TGCGCCAGCAGCCAAGTTACGGGTAGCAATCAGCCCCAGCATTTT. This gives the protein CASSQVTGSNQPQHF.

The CDR3 DNA reads TGTGCCAGCAGTTTAGAGCCCCATTCCTATGGCTACACCTTC. Its translation is CASSLEPHSYGYTF. The chain employs TRBV28 and TRBJ1-2; no clear D gene. Deletions cut 2 bases from V and 4 bases from J, with 11 bases between. Per the germline V gene, CDR1 is MDHEN and CDR2 is SYDVKM. The CDR3 loop spans 14 amino acids.

The chain links TRBV4-2 to TRBJ2-2; D not resolved. Germline loops: CDR1 LGHNA, CDR2 YNFKEQ. Between the trimmed V and J ends, which lost 0 bases and 4 bases, there was a span of 12 bases. CDR3 length equals 16 residues. This chain's CDR3 is CASSQDPLVGTGELFF. In DNA form, the CDR3 reads TGTGCCAGCAGCCAAGATCCCCTAGTGGGCACCGGGGAGCTGTTTTTT.

On this clone: The sample contains more than one DNA sequence encoding this CDR3. The chain recombines TRBV2 with TRBJ1-1, with TRBD1 identical over 11 bases. V trimming: 6 bases; J trimming: 5 bases; junction bases outside the gene matches: 5. In germline, CDR1 is SNHLY, CDR2 FYNNEI. This CDR3 comprises 14 residues. CDR3 sequence reads: CASSGDRGGTEAFF. CDR3 bases: TGTGCCAGCAGCGGGGACAGGGGGGGGACTGAAGCTTTCTTT.

The chain links TRBV11-2 to TRBJ2-5, with D possibly matching TRBD2 (6 bases). V dropped 8 bases and J dropped 2 bases, with 21 bases sitting between them. The CDR3 contains 16 residues. CDR1 and CDR2 from the germline V gene are SGHAT and FQNNGV. The CDR3 region is CASGRTSASAQETQYF. CDR3 bases: TGTGCCAGCGGTCGGACATCGGCTAGCGCTCAAGAGACCCAGTACTTC.

This chain links TRBV2 with TRBJ1-2; D perhaps matches TRBD1 (5 bases). In germline, CDR1 is SNHLY, CDR2 FYNNEI. V was clipped by 2 bases and J by 8 bases, with 18 bases between them. The CDR3 consists of 15 residues. CDR3 sequence (DNA): TGTGCCAGCAGTGAATTTTCTCCCCAGGGTGCCGGCTACACCTTC. Amino acids: CASSEFSPQGAGYTF.

Turning to this clone: Other DNA sequences in the same sample also yield this CDR3. V usage is TRBV9 and J usage is TRBJ2-3; TRBD2 matches 7 bases. V lost 0 bases and J lost 4; bases outside the gene matches: 2. Germline lookup yields CDR1 SGDLS and CDR2 YYNGEE. The CDR3 sequence is 14 residues long. CDR3 nucleotide sequence: TGTGCCAGCAGCGTAGGAGGGAGGGCAGATACGCAGTATTTT. This codes for CASSVGGRADTQYF.

The CDR3: CASRFSGRTYEQYF. CDR3 coding DNA: TGTGCCAGCAGATTTAGCGGGAGGACCTACGAGCAGTACTTC. The rearrangement links TRBV11-1 to TRBJ2-7; 10 bases are shared with TRBD2. V dropped 6 bases and J dropped 2; count of bases not matched to a gene: 4. CDR1 SGHAT and CDR2 FQDESV come from the germline V gene (reference sequence). CDR3 length: 14 residues.